The 18 T cell receptor beta chains listed next were all sequenced from one sample in a study of sequential checkpoint blockade in melanoma. As for treatment: randomized to nivolumab then ipilimumab (arm A) or the reverse (arm B). TCRdb's table, derived via immunoSEQ multiplex PCR, lists solely in-frame clones and lacks some. The data show more than 35,000 clones, more than 70% seen once. The sample consisted of CD8+ T cells sorted from blood (inferred from file names), taken from a patient given nivolumab and ipilimumab in sequence. These receptors were taken from a human donor with melanoma.

The rearrangement joins TRBV9 to TRBJ2-5, with 8 bases that match TRBD2. TRBJ2-7 explains the end of the DNA better; the J call may be wrong. The CDR3 length is 13 residues. CDR1 is SGDLS, CDR2 YYNGEE, per germline. CDR3 sequence reads: CASSAGGLDEQYF. The DNA for the CDR3 is TGTGCCAGCAGCGCGGGAGGGTTGGACGAGCAGTACTTC.

The genes are TRBV7-2 and TRBJ2-7; maybe TRBD1 (6 bases). The CDR3 extends over 16 amino acids. The germline V gene has CDR1 SGHTA and CDR2 FQGNSA. V was trimmed by 1 base and J by 0 bases, leaving 13 bases between them. The chain's CDR3 is CASSLGVRTVSYEQYF. CDR3 sequence (DNA): TGTGCCAGCAGCTTAGGCGTGAGGACAGTCTCCTACGAGCAGTACTTC.

The chain couples TRBV27 to TRBJ2-6; maybe TRBD1 (5 bases). This CDR3 comprises 19 residues. V was trimmed by 2 bases and J by 2 bases, leaving 19 bases between them. The germline CDR1 and CDR2 sequences are MNHEY and SMNVEV (reference sequence). The CDR3: CASSLSPGPGFAGANVLTF. The CDR3 nucleotides read TGTGCCAGCAGTTTAAGCCCAGGGCCAGGTTTTGCTGGGGCCAACGTCCTGACTTTC.

This clone was observed a single time. The chain carries TRBV9 and TRBJ1-1; D gene ambiguous. CDR3 length: 13 residues. V lost 7 bases to trimming and J lost 4 bases, with 14 bases between them. Germline CDR1 SGDLS, CDR2 YYNGEE. The CDR3 sequence: CASAPGGFTEAFF. CDR3 nucleotides: TGTGCCAGCGCTCCGGGAGGGTTCACTGAAGCTTTCTTT.

The chain is built from TRBV11-2 and TRBJ2-7; D possibly corresponds to TRBD2 (6 bases). Between the trimmed V and J ends, which lost 5 bases and 3 bases, there was a span of 20 bases. CDR3 length: 16 amino acids. Germline CDR1 and CDR2: SGHAT and FQNNGV. The CDR3 loop reads CASSPYRDSNYYEQYV. The CDR3 DNA reads as TGTGCCAGCAGCCCTTACCGGGACTCCAATTACTACGAGCAGTACGTC.

This rearrangement joins TRBV5-6 to TRBJ2-5; no clear D. From germline, CDR1 is SGHDT and CDR2 YYEEEE. The CDR3 runs 18 residues. The ends were cut back, 4 bases at V and 1 base at J, with 23 bases in the middle. CDR3 nucleotides: TGTGCCAGCAGCCCACGCGGTGTCCGGAGAACTCCCCAAGAGACCCAGTACTTC. Protein sequence: CASSPRGVRRTPQETQYF.

The CDR3: CASSLGTSGSRTGELFF. CDR3 coding DNA: TGTGCCAGCAGCCTCGGGACTAGCGGGAGTCGAACCGGGGAGCTGTTTTTT. The V call is TRBV13, the J call TRBJ2-2; the match to TRBD2 covers 14 bases. This CDR3 region has 17 residues. Germline assignment: CDR1 PRHDT and CDR2 FYEKMQ (reference sequence). The ends lost 5 bases at V and 5 bases at J; junction bases unmatched: 7.

The CDR3 loop is CASSAWDLNTEAFF. CDR3 nucleotides: TGTGCCAGCAGCGCATGGGACTTGAACACTGAAGCTTTCTTT. The V call is TRBV7-9, the J call TRBJ1-1, with a tentative D call TRBD1 (5 bases). CDR3 length: 14 amino acids. V lost 5 bases and J 0 bases, leaving 10 bases between the germline ends. Germline V gene sequence: CDR1 SEHNR, CDR2 FQNEAQ (reference sequence).

This chain connects TRBV13 to TRBJ2-1; 11 nucleotides agree with TRBD2. CDR1 and CDR2 (germline): PRHDT, FYEKMQ (reference sequence). The CDR3 spans 16 residues. V lost 5 bases, J lost 5 bases, and 8 bases stayed unmatched. The CDR3 DNA reads TGTGCCAGCAGCCCACAAGGGACTAGCGGCAACAATGAGCAGTTCTTC. Its protein is CASSPQGTSGNNEQFF. The complete variable domain, with remaining parts taken from reference TRBV13 and TRBJ2-1, reads AAGVIQSPRHLIKEKRETATLKCYPIPRHDTVYWYQQGPGQDPQFLISFYEKMQSDKGSIPDRFSAQQFSDYHSELNMSSLELGDSALYFCASSPQGTSGNNEQFFGPGTRLTVL.

The chain joins TRBV4-2 to TRBJ2-2, with 11 bases identical to TRBD2. The V gene end was trimmed by 0 bases and the J gene end by 7 bases; junction bases not matched to a gene: 19. CDR1 is LGHNA, CDR2 YNFKEQ, per germline. This CDR3 spans 21 amino acids. In DNA form, the CDR3 reads TGTGCCAGCAGCCAAGACCATAGGGTGGGGCTAGCGGGAGGACGGGGCGGGGAGCTGTTTTTT. This codes for CASSQDHRVGLAGGRGGELFF.

This clone was picked up one time. The chain uses TRBV27 and TRBJ2-7, with D possibly being TRBD2 (5 bases). Trimming pared 1 base from V and 2 bases from J, leaving 9 bases between. Germline V gene sequence: CDR1 MNHEY, CDR2 SMNVEV (reference sequence). CDR3 length: 14 residues. CDR3 sequence reads: CASSLWAAAYEQYF. The CDR3 bases are TGTGCCAGCAGTTTATGGGCAGCGGCCTACGAGCAGTACTTC.

The rearrangement uses TRBV7-6 and TRBJ2-3; D remains ambiguous. CDR3 length: 13 amino acids. CDR1 is SGHVS, CDR2 FNYEAQ, per germline. Between the trimmed V and J ends, which lost 5 bases and 4 bases, there was a span of 10 bases. CDR3 residues: CASSNLGADTQYF. CDR3 nucleotides: TGTGCCAGCAGCAACCTGGGCGCAGATACGCAGTATTTT.

The rearrangement joins TRBV5-5 to TRBJ2-7; D may be TRBD1 (5 bases). There are 15 residues in the CDR3. CDR1 is SGHKS and CDR2 is YYEKEE in the germline V gene (reference sequence). Trimming stripped 3 bases from V and 3 bases from J, with 16 bases between. The CDR3 DNA reads as TGTGCCAGCAGCTGGACGACAGCCGTGAACTACGAGCAGTACTTC. The encoded protein is CASSWTTAVNYEQYF.

V and J are TRBV7-3 and TRBJ2-3; 10 bases map to TRBD2. From germline, CDR1 is SGHTA and CDR2 FQGTGA. V was clipped by 4 bases and J by 4 bases; unmatched bases: 5. The CDR3 is 15 amino acids. CDR3 in amino acids: CASSWGLAKADTQYF. In nucleotides, the CDR3 is TGTGCCAGCAGCTGGGGACTAGCGAAGGCAGATACGCAGTATTTT. Based on the CDR3 plus reference TRBV7-3 and TRBJ2-3, the full variable domain is GAGVSQTPSNKVTEKGKYVELRCDPISGHTALYWYRQSLGQGPEFLIYFQGTGAADDSGLPNDRFFAVRPEGSVSTLKIQRTERGDSAVYLCASSWGLAKADTQYFGPGTRLTVL.

The chain combines TRBV9 with TRBJ2-3; weak D call: TRBD2 (6 bases). The CDR3 runs to 15 residues. CDR1 and CDR2 (germline): SGDLS, YYNGEE. V dropped 4 bases and J dropped 6 bases, with 18 bases sitting between them. Here the CDR3 reads CASSPTGGLADTQYF. The DNA for the CDR3 is TGTGCCAGCAGCCCAACTGGAGGGCTAGCGGATACGCAGTATTTT.

The rearrangement links TRBV11-2 to TRBJ2-1; 7 positions match TRBD1. The CDR3 consists of 15 residues. The junction had 7 bases not matched to a gene; V was cut back by 5 bases and J by 3 bases. Germline loops: CDR1 SGHAT, CDR2 FQNNGV. Here the CDR3 reads CASSEAGGGYNEQFF. The DNA for the CDR3 is TGTGCCAGCAGCGAAGCAGGGGGTGGCTACAATGAGCAGTTCTTC. The full variable domain, completed using reference TRBV11-2 and TRBJ2-1, is EAGVAQSPRYKIIEKRQSVAFWCNPISGHATLYWYQQILGQGPKLLIQFQNNGVVDDSQLPKDRFSAERLKGVDSTLKIQPAKLEDSAVYLCASSEAGGGYNEQFFGPGTRLTVL.

This chain uses TRBV19 with TRBJ1-1; no firm D call. Trimming removed 3 bases from V and 2 bases from J, with 7 bases in between. Germline V lookup: CDR1 LNHDA, CDR2 SQIVND (reference sequence). This CDR3 spans 13 amino acids. The chain's CDR3 is CASSIAVNTEAFF. CDR3 sequence (DNA): TGTGCCAGTAGTATTGCAGTAAACACTGAAGCTTTCTTT.

The rearrangement uses TRBV19 and TRBJ2-7; 10 bases map to TRBD1. Germline assignment: CDR1 LNHDA and CDR2 SQIVND (reference sequence). V lost 6 bases and J lost 6; bases outside the gene matches: 8. This CDR3 has 14 residues. CDR3 in amino acids: CASSPGTGVSEQYF. The CDR3 DNA reads TGTGCCAGTAGCCCCGGGACAGGGGTGTCCGAGCAGTACTTC.